This note documents a single TCR beta chain sequence. As yet, its antigen is unknown. This record belongs to a study of blood T cells in healthy people across ages. The CDR3 covers 15 residues. Looked up from germline, CDR1 is GTSNPN and CDR2 is SVGIG (reference sequence). The use of a sample-barcoded 5' primer and a J-beta primer mix characterized a second PCR of roughly 6 to 11 cycles. Each TCR beta cDNA got a 12-nucleotide random molecular identifier. Using its own MiXCR run on the 5' RACE reads, TCRdb lists one record per CDR3 protein. The sample shows approximately 700,000 distinct CDR3 sequences, 32% of them seen only once. Whole-study findings and limits: With unsorted PBMCs, a conclusive comparison of naive versus antigen-experienced cells was not possible. Long-lived donors carried more naive CD4+ cells and greater diversity than aged donors. Calculation of diversity from one million T cells yielded estimates considered to be underestimates.

The sample taken for sequencing was blood. The sequence came from a woman of 80 years or more in good health. This chain uses TRBV30 with TRBJ2-1; D call uncertain. The J call may be mistaken, given a closer DNA end match to TRBJ2-7. CDR3 region: CAWNPGRSSYNEQYF. The CDR3 region has the DNA TGTGCCTGGAACCCAGGCAGGAGCTCCTACAATGAGCAGTACTTC.